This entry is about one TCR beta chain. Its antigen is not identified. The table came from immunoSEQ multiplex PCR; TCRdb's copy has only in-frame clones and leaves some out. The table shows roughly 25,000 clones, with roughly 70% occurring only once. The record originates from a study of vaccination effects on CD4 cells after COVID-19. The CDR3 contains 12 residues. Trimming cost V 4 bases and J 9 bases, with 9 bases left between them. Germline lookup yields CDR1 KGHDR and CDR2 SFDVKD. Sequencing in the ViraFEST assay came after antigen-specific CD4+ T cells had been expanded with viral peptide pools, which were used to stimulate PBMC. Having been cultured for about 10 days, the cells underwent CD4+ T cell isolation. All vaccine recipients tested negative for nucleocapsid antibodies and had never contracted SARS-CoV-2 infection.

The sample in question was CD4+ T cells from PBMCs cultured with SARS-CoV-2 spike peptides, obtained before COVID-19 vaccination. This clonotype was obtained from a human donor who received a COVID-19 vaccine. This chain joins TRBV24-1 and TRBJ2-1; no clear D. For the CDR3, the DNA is TGTGCCACCAGTGACGGACCGGCTGAGCAGTTCTTC. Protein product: CATSDGPAEQFF.